This TCR beta chain is drawn from a study of OX40 agonist ivuxolimab in advanced cancers. Study-level background: Ivuxolimab was a fully human IgG2 agonistic monoclonal antibody targeting the costimulatory receptor OX40 (CD134). The paper reports the monotherapy dose-escalation portion (N of about 47 patients) of the phase I ivuxolimab trial. Patients were allowed to have had prior anti-PD-1, anti-PD-L1 or anti-CTLA-4 therapy, and 40% of the dose-escalation patients had been treated with checkpoint inhibitors. Among the approximately 50 dose-escalation patients, about 19 had hepatocellular carcinoma, about 15 melanoma, 9 renal cell carcinoma and 9 head and neck cancer. Intravenous ivuxolimab was administered to patients every 2 weeks at six dose levels: 0.01, 0.1, 0.3, 1.5, 3 and 10 mg/kg. Three dose-escalation patients achieved partial responses, one with hepatocellular carcinoma and two with cutaneous melanoma. Peripheral TCRbeta sequencing aimed to test whether ivuxolimab altered TCR sequence diversity and caused clonal T-cell expansion. In the dose-escalation cohort, around four fifths of patients were male, and the mean age was around 60 years, with a range of roughly 20 to 85.

The trial excluded patients who had a history of autoimmune disease or who were on systemic immunosuppression. Peripheral blood for TCR sequencing was collected from all dose cohorts at baseline, on cycle 4 day 1, and on cycle 7 day 1. Samples were obtained from an open-label, multicenter, first-in-human phase I dose-escalation trial of ivuxolimab. Adults with locally advanced or metastatic melanoma, renal cell, hepatocellular, or head and neck squamous cell carcinoma were enrolled in the trial. Before TCR sequencing, CD4+ and CD8+ T cells were separately sorted from peripheral blood. CDR1 and CDR2 are read off the germline V gene as SGHRS and YFSETQ. Spanning cysteine to phenylalanine, the CDR3 consists of 15 amino acids. CDR3 DNA is the only sequence kept; it has 45 bases, read in frame from the first base. Cut back by 0 bases and 0 bases, the V and J ends lie 7 bases apart. For this clone: Its antigen remains undetermined. Base qualities are missing; no much larger clone stands one base away.

Genomic DNA was extracted from sorted cells for sequencing of the TCRbeta CDR3 region. The immunoSEQ Assay was used to sequence the TCRbeta CDR3 regions. Here the immuneACCESS table is served through TCRdb, limited to in-frame sequences with V and J called. Missing clones are a known gap in these copies; in checked studies unresolved V genes cover under half, and the rest lacks a known reason. A total of nearly 45,000 clones appear in this sample, over 65% of them only once. Approximately 16% of the sample rests with the top ten. General findings and caveats noted by the study authors: At doses of 0.1 to 3.0 mg/kg, clonal expansion of both CD4+ and CD8+ blood T cells was observed from baseline to week 6. Partial responders in the 0.1-3.0 mg/kg groups had among the lowest normalized peripheral clonal expansion, especially among CD8+ T cells. The antigen specificity of the peripheral T cells that underwent clonal expansion was not determined. Low levels of normalized T-cell clonal expansion were also shown by some nonresponding patients. After ivuxolimab, expanded clones were on average more numerous among CD8+ T cells than among CD4+ T cells.

Here the chain combines TRBV5-1 and TRBJ2-1; the D gene assignment is ambiguous. This receptor was taken from an adult with an advanced solid tumor such as melanoma, head and neck, liver or kidney cancer. Sequenced material: CD4+ or CD8+ T cells sorted from blood, taken in a trial of the OX40 agonist ivuxolimab. In nucleotides, the sequence is TGCGCCAGCAGCTTGGGCACCTACTCCTACAATGAGCAGTTCTTC. Translated, it reads CASSLGTYSYNEQFF.